The rows below give T cell receptor beta chains drawn from one sample of a study of blood T cells in healthy people across ages. TCRdb fed the 5' RACE reads into MiXCR, producing one record per CDR3 protein. Of about 750,000 distinct CDR3 sequences detected, about 48% appear once; the ten largest clones hold approximately 40%. The source material was blood. The receptors come from a man aged 80 or over in good health. Both conserved end residues are part of each CDR3. A D gene is named only where the DNA matches it firmly. Size tells how often a clone was seen (once, few, many) or the class of an expanded clone, and some rows leave it out.

size: NA
V: TRBV6-1
J: TRBJ1-1
D: NA
length: 13
DNA: TGTGCCAGCAGTGCCATGGGGAACACTGAAGCTTTCTTT
CDR3: CASSAMGNTEAFF

size: NA
V: TRBV7-9
J: TRBJ2-5
D: NA
length: 18
DNA: TGTGCCAGCAGCTTAGCGTCCAATAGGTTTCCTTACGGCGAGACCCAGTACTTC
CDR3: CASSLASNRFPYGETQYF

size: NA
V: TRBV20-1
J: TRBJ2-4
D: TRBD1
length: 14
DNA: TGCAGTGCTATATCGACAGGGACCAAAAACATTCAGTACTTC
CDR3: CSAISTGTKNIQYF

size: once
V: TRBV7-9
J: TRBJ2-7
D: NA
length: 15
DNA: TGTGCCAGCAGCTTAGGAACAGGGAAGAACTACGAGCAGTACTTC
CDR3: CASSLGTGKNYEQYF

size: NA
V: TRBV21-1
J: TRBJ2-1
D: NA
length: 16
DNA: TGTGCCAGCAGCAAGACAAACAGGGGGACATACAATGAGCAGTTCTTC
CDR3: CASSKTNRGTYNEQFF

size: NA
V: TRBV12-3/TRBV12-4
J: TRBJ1-1
D: NA
length: 13
DNA: TGTGCCAGCGCTGACAGGTTGAACACTGAAGCTTTCTTT
CDR3: CASADRLNTEAFF

size: once
V: TRBV7-3
J: TRBJ2-1
D: TRBD2
length: 16
DNA: TGTGCCAGCAGCTTAATGGGCCTAGCGGGAGCCAATGAGCAGTTCTTC
CDR3: CASSLMGLAGANEQFF

size: NA
V: TRBV14
J: TRBJ1-2
D: NA
length: 15
DNA: TGTGCCAGCAGCCCCTTCAGGGCCCTGGATAATGGCTACACCTTC
CDR3: CASSPFRALDNGYTF

size: NA
V: TRBV18
J: TRBJ1-5
D: NA
length: 14
DNA: TGTGCCAGCTCACCTGACCAAGGGTATCAGCCCCAGCATTTT
CDR3: CASSPDQGYQPQHF

size: many
V: TRBV9
J: TRBJ2-7
D: TRBD1
length: 14
DNA: TGTGCCAGCAGCGTAGGGGACAGCTCCTACGAGCAGTACTTC
CDR3: CASSVGDSSYEQYF